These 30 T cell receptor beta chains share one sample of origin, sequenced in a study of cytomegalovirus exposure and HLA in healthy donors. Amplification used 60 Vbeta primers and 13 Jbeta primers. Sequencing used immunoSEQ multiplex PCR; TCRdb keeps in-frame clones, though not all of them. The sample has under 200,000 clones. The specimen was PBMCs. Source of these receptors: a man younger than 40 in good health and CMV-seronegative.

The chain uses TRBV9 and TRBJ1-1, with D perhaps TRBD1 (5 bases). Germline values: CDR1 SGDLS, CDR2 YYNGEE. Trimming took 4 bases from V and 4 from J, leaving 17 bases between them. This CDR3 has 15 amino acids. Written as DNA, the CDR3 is TGTGCCAGCAGCCCCAACATAGGGGTAGGCACTGAAGCTTTCTTT. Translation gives CASSPNIGVGTEAFF.

CDR3 loop: CASSIAATGDYEQYF. In DNA form, the CDR3 reads TGTGCCAGTAGTATAGCCGCGACAGGGGACTACGAGCAGTACTTC. The chain employs TRBV19 and TRBJ2-5; TRBD1 agrees at 8 bases. The DNA end is a closer match to TRBJ2-7, so the J assignment may be wrong. The CDR3 consists of 15 residues. Per the germline V gene, CDR1 is LNHDA and CDR2 is SQIVND (reference sequence).

CDR3 nucleotide sequence: TGTGCCAGCAGCTTAACTGGGGGAGGCCATGAGCAGTTCTTC. It specifies CASSLTGGGHEQFF. This chain connects TRBV7-3 to TRBJ2-1; maybe TRBD2 (6 bases). CDR1 SGHTA and CDR2 FQGTGA come from the germline V gene. The CDR3 consists of 14 residues. Trimming removed 0 bases from V and 8 bases from J, with 11 bases in between.

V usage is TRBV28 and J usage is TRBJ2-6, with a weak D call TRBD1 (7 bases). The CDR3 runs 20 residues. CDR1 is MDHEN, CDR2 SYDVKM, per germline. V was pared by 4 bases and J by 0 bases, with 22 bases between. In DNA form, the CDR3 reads TGTGCCAGCAGTTACAGGGGAGGAGGCCGTTTACCCTCTGGGGCCAACGTCCTGACTTTC. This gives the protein CASSYRGGGRLPSGANVLTF. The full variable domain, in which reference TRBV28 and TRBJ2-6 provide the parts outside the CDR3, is DVKVTQSSRYLVKRTGEKVFLECVQDMDHENMFWYRQDPGLGLRLIYFSYDVKMKEKGDIPEGYSVSREKKERFSLILESASTNQTSMYLCASSYRGGGRLPSGANVLTFGAGSRLTVL.

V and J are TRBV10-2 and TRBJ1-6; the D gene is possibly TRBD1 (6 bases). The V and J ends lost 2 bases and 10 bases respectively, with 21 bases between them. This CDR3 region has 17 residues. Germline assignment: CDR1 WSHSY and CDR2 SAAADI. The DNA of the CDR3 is TGCGCCAGCAGTGAGGTTTACGACAGGTACTCGGGATCACCCCTCCACTTT. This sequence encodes CASSEVYDRYSGSPLHF.

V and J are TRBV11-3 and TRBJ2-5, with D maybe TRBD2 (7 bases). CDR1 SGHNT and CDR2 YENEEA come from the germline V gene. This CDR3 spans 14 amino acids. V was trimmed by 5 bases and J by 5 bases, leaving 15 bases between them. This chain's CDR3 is CASSPGAGRETQYF. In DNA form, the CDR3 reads TGTGCCAGCAGCCCAGGGGCCGGGAGGGAGACCCAGTACTTC.

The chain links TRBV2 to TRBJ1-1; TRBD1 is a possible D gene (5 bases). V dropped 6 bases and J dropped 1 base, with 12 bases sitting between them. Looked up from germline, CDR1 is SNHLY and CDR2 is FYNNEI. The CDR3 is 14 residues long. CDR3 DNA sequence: TGTGCCAGCAGCGACACTACAGGGAACACTGAAGCTTTCTTT. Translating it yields CASSDTTGNTEAFF.

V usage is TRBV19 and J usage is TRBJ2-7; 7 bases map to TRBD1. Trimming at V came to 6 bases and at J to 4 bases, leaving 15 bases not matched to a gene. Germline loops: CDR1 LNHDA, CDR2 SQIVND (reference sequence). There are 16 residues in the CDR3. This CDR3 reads CASSQVGRQGQYEQYF. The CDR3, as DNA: TGTGCCAGTAGCCAGGTGGGGAGACAGGGCCAATACGAGCAGTACTTC.

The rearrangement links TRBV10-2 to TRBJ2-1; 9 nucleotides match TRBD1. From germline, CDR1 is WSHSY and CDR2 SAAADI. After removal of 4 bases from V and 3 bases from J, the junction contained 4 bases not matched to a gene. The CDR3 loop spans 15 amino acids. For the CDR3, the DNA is TGCGCCAGCAGTGCCCGGGACAGGGACTACAATGAGCAGTTCTTC. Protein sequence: CASSARDRDYNEQFF.

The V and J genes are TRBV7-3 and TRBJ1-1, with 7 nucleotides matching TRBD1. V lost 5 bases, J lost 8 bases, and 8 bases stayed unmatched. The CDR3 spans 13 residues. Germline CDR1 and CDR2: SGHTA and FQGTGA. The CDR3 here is CASSPQGDTEAFF. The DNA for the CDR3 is TGTGCCAGCAGCCCCCAGGGGGATACGGAAGCTTTCTTT. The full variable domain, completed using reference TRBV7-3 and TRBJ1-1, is GAGVSQTPSNKVTEKGKYVELRCDPISGHTALYWYRQSLGQGPEFLIYFQGTGAADDSGLPNDRFFAVRPEGSVSTLKIQRTERGDSAVYLCASSPQGDTEAFFGQGTRLTVV.

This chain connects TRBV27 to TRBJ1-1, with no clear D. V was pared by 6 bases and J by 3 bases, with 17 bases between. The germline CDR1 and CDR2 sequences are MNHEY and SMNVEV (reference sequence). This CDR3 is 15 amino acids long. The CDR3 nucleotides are TGTGCCAGCAGACCTCGGGAAATCAAGGACACTGAAGCTTTCTTT. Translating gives CASRPREIKDTEAFF.

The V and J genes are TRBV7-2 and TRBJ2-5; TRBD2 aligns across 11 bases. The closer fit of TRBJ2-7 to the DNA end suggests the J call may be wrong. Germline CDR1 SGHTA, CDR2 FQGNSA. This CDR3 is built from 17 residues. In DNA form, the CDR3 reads TGTGCCAGCACCCTACTAGCGGGGGTTCCCTCCCCCTACGAGCAGTACTTC. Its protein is CASTLLAGVPSPYEQYF.

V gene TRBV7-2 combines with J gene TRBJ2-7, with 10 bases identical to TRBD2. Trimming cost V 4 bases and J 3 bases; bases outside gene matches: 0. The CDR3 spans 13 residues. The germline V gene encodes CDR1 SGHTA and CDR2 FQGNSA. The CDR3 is CASSSSGGYEQYF. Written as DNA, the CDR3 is TGTGCCAGCAGCTCTAGCGGGGGCTACGAGCAGTACTTC.

The CDR3 DNA sequence: TGCGCCAGCAGCCAGGGACAGGGGGGTGAGCAGTTCTTC. It specifies CASSQGQGGEQFF. The rearrangement uses TRBV4-1 and TRBJ2-1; TRBD1 agrees at 11 bases. J gave up 9 bases and V 3 bases, and 1 base lay outside the gene matches. Germline CDR1 is MGHRA and CDR2 is YSYEKL. This CDR3 is built from 13 residues.

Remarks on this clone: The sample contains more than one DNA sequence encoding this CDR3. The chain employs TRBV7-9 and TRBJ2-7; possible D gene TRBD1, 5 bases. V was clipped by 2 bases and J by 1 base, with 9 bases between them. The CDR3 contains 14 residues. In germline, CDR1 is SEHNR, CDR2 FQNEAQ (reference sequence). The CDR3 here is CASSLQGGSYEQYF. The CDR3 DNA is TGTGCCAGCAGCTTACAGGGTGGGTCCTACGAGCAGTACTTC. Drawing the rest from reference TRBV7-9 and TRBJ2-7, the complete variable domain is DTGVSQNPRHKITKRGQNVTFRCDPISEHNRLYWYRQTLGQGPEFLTYFQNEAQLEKSRLLSDRFSAERPKGSFSTLEIQRTEQGDSAMYLCASSLQGGSYEQYFGPGTRLTVT.

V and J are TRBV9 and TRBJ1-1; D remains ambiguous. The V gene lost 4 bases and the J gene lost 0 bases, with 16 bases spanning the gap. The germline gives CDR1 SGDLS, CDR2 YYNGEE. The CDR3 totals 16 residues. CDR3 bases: TGTGCCAGCAGCAACCCCGGGGTAGGGTTGAACACTGAAGCTTTCTTT. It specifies CASSNPGVGLNTEAFF. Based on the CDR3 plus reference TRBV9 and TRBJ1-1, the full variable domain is DSGVTQTPKHLITATGQRVTLRCSPRSGDLSVYWYQQSLDQGLQFLIQYYNGEERAKGNILERFSAQQFPDLHSELNLSSLELGDSALYFCASSNPGVGLNTEAFFGQGTRLTVV.

CDR3 bases: TGTGCCAGCAGCTTAACCAGGACAGGGGGCCTTGGGAATCAGCCCCAGCATTTT. The encoded protein is CASSLTRTGGLGNQPQHF. J is TRBJ1-5 and V is TRBV7-2; 11 positions agree with TRBD1. The V and J ends lost 2 bases and 4 bases, in that order; junction bases with no gene match: 10. This CDR3 contains 18 residues. The germline V gene encodes CDR1 SGHTA and CDR2 FQGNSA.

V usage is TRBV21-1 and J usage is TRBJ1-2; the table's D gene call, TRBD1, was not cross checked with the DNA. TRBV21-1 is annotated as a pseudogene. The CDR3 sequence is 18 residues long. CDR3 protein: CASSKGTSGQGFNYGYTF. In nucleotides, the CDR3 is TGTGCCAGCAGCAAAGGGACAAGTGGACAGGGGTTTAACTATGGCTACACCTTC.

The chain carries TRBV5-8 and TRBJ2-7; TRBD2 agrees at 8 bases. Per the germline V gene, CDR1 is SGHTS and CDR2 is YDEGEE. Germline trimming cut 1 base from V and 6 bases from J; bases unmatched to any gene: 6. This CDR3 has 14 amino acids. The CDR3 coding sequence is TGTGCCAGCAGCTTGCAACTAGCGGTACGCGAGCAGTACTTC. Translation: CASSLQLAVREQYF.

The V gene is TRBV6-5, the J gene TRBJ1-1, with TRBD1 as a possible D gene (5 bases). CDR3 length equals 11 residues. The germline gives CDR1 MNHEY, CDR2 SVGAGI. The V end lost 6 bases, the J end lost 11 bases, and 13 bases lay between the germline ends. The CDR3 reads CASSQGSRAFF. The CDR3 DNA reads TGTGCCAGCAGCCAGGGTTCGCGGGCTTTCTTT.

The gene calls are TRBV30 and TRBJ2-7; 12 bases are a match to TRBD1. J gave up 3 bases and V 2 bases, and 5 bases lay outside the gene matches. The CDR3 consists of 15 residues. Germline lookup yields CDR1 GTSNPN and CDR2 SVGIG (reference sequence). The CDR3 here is CAWSPGTGGYYEQYF. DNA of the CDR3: TGTGCCTGGAGTCCGGGGACAGGGGGCTACTACGAGCAGTACTTC.

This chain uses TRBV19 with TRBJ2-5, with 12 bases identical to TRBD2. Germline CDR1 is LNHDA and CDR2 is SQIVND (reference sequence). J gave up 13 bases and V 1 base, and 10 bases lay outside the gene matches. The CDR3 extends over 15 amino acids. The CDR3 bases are TGTGCCAGTAGTATAGTCCTGACTAGCGGGGGCCCCTGGTACTTC. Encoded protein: CASSIVLTSGGPWYF.

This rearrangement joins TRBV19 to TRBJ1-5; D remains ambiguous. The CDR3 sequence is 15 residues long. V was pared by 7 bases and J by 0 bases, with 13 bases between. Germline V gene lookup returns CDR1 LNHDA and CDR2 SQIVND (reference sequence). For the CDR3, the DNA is TGTGCCAGTAAAAGGGAGCTACATAGCAATCAGCCCCAGCATTTT. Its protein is CASKRELHSNQPQHF.

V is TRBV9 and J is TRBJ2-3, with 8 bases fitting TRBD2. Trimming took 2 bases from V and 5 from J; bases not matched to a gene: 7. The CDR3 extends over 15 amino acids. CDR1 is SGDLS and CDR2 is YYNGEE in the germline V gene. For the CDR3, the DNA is TGTGCCAGCAGCGTCAGCGGGGGCCTGCAAGATACGCAGTATTTT. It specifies CASSVSGGLQDTQYF. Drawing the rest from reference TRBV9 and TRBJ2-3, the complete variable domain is DSGVTQTPKHLITATGQRVTLRCSPRSGDLSVYWYQQSLDQGLQFLIQYYNGEERAKGNILERFSAQQFPDLHSELNLSSLELGDSALYFCASSVSGGLQDTQYFGPGTRLTVL.

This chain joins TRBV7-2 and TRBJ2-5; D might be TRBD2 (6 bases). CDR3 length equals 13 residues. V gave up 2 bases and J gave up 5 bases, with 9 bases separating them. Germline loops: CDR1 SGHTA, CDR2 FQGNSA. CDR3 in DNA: TGTGCCAGCAGCTTATTTGGGGGGGAGACCCAGTACTTC. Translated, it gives CASSLFGGETQYF.

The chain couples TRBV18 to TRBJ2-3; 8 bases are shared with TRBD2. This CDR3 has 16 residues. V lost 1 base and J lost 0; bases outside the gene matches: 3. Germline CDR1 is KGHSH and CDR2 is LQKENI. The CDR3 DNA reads TGTGCCAGCTCACCACAATCTAGCGGGAGCACAGATACGCAGTATTTT. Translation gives CASSPQSSGSTDTQYF. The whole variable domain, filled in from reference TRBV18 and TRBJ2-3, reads NAGVMQNPRHLVRRRGQEARLRCSPMKGHSHVYWYRQLPEEGLKFMVYLQKENIIDESGMPKERFSAEFPKEGPSILRIQQVVRGDSAAYFCASSPQSSGSTDTQYFGPGTRLTVL.

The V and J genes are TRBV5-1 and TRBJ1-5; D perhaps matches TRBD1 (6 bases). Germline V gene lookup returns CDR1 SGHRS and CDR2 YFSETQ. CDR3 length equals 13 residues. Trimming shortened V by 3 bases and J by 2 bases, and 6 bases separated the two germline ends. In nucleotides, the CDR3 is TGCGCCAGCAGCTACAGGGGCAATCAGCCCCAGCATTTT. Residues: CASSYRGNQPQHF.

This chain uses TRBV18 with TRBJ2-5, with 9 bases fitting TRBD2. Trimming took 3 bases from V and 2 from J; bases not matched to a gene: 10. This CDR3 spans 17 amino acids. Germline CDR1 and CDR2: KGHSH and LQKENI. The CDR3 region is CASSPRAGGMLQETQYF. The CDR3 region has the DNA TGTGCCAGCTCACCCCGCGCGGGGGGGATGCTACAAGAGACCCAGTACTTC.

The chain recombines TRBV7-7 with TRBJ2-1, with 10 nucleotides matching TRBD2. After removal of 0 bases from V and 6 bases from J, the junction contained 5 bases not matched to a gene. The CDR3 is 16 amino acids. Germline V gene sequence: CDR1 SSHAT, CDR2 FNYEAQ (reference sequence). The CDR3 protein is CASSLAPSGRGNEQFF. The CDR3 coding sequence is TGTGCCAGCAGCTTAGCGCCTAGCGGGAGAGGCAATGAGCAGTTCTTC.

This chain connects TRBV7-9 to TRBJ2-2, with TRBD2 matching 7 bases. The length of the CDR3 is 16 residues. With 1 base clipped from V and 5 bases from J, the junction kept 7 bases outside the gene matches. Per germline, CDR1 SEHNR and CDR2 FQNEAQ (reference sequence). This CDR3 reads CASSLGPQRGTGELFF. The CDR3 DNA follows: TGTGCCAGCAGCTTAGGCCCCCAGCGGGGTACCGGGGAGCTGTTTTTT.